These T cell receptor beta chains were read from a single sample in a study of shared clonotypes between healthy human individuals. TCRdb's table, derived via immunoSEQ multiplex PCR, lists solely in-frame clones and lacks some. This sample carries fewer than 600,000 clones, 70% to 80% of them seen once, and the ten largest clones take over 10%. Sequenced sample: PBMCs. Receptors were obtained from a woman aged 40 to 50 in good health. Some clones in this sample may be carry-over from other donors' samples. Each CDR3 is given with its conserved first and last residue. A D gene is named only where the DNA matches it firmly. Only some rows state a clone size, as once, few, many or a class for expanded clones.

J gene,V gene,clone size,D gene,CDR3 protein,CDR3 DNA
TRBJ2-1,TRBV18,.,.,CASSPGASRYNEQFF,TGTGCCAGCTCACCAGGGGCTAGCAGATACAATGAGCAGTTCTTC
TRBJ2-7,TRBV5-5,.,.,CASSLSQGGPYEQYF,TGTGCCAGCAGCTTGTCGCAGGGAGGTCCCTACGAGCAGTACTTC
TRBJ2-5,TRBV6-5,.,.,CASSNLGNQETQYF,TGTGCCAGCTCTAACTTGGGGAACCAAGAGACCCAGTACTTC
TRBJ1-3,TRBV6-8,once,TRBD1,CASSYSRDSSGNTIYF,TGTGCCAGCAGTTACTCAAGGGACAGCTCTGGAAACACCATATATTTT
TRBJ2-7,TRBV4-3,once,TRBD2,CASSQDFPRGSGRAGPYEQYF,TGCGCCAGCAGCCAAGATTTCCCCCGGGGTAGCGGGAGGGCCGGCCCCTACGAGCAGTACTTC
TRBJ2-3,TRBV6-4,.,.,CASSVNGESTDTQYF,TGTGCCAGCAGTGTGAACGGAGAGAGCACAGATACGCAGTATTTT
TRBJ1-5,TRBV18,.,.,CASSPVGGDEPQHF,TGTGCCAGCTCACCAGTCGGGGGTGACGAGCCCCAGCATTTT
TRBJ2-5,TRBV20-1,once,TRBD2,CSATGTKGQYF,TGCAGTGCTACCGGGACTAAGGGCCAGTACTTC
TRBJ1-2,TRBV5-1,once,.,CASSFDLSGNYGYTF,TGCGCCAGCAGCTTCGACCTTTCCGGAAACTATGGCTACACCTTC
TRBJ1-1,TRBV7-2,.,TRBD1,CASSTGQGTNTEAFF,TGTGCCAGCAGCACCGGACAGGGAACGAACACTGAAGCTTTCTTT
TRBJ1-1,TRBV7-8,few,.,CASSLTFGTLIRDTEAFF,TGTGCCAGCAGCCTGACTTTTGGGACACTCATTAGGGACACTGAAGCTTTCTTT
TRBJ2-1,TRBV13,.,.,CASSLNPTVDNEQFF,TGTGCCAGCAGCTTAAATCCGACCGTCGACAATGAGCAGTTCTTC
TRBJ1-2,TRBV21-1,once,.,CASTTGCGEGQKDYGYTF,TGTGCCAGCACCACGGGATGTGGGGAGGGCCAAAAGGATTATGGCTACACCTTC
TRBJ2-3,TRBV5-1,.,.,CASSHQSPSGQDTQYF,TGCGCCAGCAGCCACCAATCACCTTCGGGGCAGGATACGCAGTATTTT
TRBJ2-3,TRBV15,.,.,CATSRDHGDTQYF,TGTGCCACCAGCAGAGATCATGGAGATACGCAGTATTTT
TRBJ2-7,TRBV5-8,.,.,CATSIGYEQYF,TGTGCCACCAGCATTGGCTACGAGCAGTACTTC
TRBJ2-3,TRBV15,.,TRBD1,CATSRDSGTGTDTQYF,TGTGCCACCAGCAGAGATTCCGGGACAGGCACAGATACGCAGTATTTT
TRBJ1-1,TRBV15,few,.,CATSRSLGGREAFF,TGTGCCACCAGCAGATCACTGGGGGGGAGAGAAGCTTTCTTT
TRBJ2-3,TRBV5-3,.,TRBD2,CASHFSGRVTDTQYF,TGTGCCAGCCATTTCAGCGGGAGAGTCACAGATACGCAGTATTTT
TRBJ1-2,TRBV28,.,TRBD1,CASSPFIGGANGYTF,TGTGCCAGCAGTCCCTTTATAGGGGGCGCGAATGGCTACACCTTC
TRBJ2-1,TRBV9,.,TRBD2,CASSVGSAGANEQFF,TGTGCCAGCAGCGTAGGATCAGCGGGAGCGAATGAGCAGTTCTTC
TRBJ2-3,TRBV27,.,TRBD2,CASSLLAGSTDTQYF,TGTGCCAGCAGTTTACTAGCGGGTAGCACAGATACGCAGTATTTT
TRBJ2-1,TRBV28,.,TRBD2,CASSFLAGYYNEQFF,TGTGCCAGCAGTTTCCTAGCGGGATACTACAATGAGCAGTTCTTC